The rows below give T cell receptor beta chains drawn from one sample of a study of blood T cell repertoires in COVID-19. The protocol was immunoSEQ multiplex PCR, while the TCRdb copy is restricted to in-frame clones and leaves out a portion. The sample includes 150,000 or so clones, around 83% of them seen just once. The sequenced material came from peripheral blood. The receptors stem from a woman in her fifties or sixties with acute or convalescent COVID-19. Both conserved end residues are part of each CDR3. The D gene is left open where the match is weak. Only some rows state a clone size, as once, few, many or a class for expanded clones.

d_call	cdr3_length	v_call	j_call	clone_size	cdr3_aa	cdr3_nt
TRBD2	16	TRBV30	TRBJ2-3	-	CAWSPGGASPTDTQYF	TGTGCCTGGAGCCCCGGGGGGGCAAGTCCCACAGATACGCAGTATTTT
-	10	TRBV2	TRBJ2-7	-	CASGEYEQYF	TGTGCCAGCGGGGAGTACGAGCAGTACTTC
-	16	TRBV9	TRBJ2-3	-	CASSVRLGAGTDTQYF	TGTGCCAGCAGCGTTCGATTGGGGGCTGGCACAGATACGCAGTATTTT
-	14	TRBV11-3	TRBJ2-5	-	CASSRRTDQETQYF	TGTGCCAGCAGCCGAAGGACAGACCAAGAGACCCAGTACTTC
-	13	TRBV14	TRBJ1-5	-	CASSQDLGGPQHF	TGTGCCAGCAGCCAAGATTTGGGGGGGCCCCAGCATTTT
-	15	TRBV3-1/TRBV3-2	TRBJ1-1	-	CASSQLTARVTEAFF	TGTGCCAGCAGCCAACTCACCGCCAGGGTCACTGAAGCTTTCTTT
-	15	TRBV11-2	TRBJ2-7	-	CASSPFRGRAYEQYF	TGTGCCAGCAGCCCCTTTAGGGGCAGGGCCTACGAGCAGTACTTC
-	13	TRBV29-1	TRBJ1-1	-	CSVDGKVRPEAFF	TGCAGCGTTGATGGCAAGGTGAGGCCTGAAGCTTTCTTT
-	15	TRBV7-8	TRBJ1-5	-	CASSLAYSGVQPQHF	TGTGCCAGCAGCTTAGCATACTCAGGGGTTCAGCCCCAGCATTTT
TRBD2	16	TRBV18	TRBJ2-3	-	CASSPPISGGTDTQYF	TGTGCCAGCTCACCACCGATTAGCGGGGGCACAGATACGCAGTATTTT
TRBD1	12	TRBV10-3	TRBJ2-7	-	CAISHGTGIPYF	TGTGCCATCAGCCATGGGACAGGCATCCCCTACTTC
TRBD1	14	TRBV19	TRBJ2-7	-	CASSITGGSTEQYF	TGTGCCAGTAGTATCACAGGGGGGAGTACCGAGCAGTACTTC
TRBD1	15	TRBV28	TRBJ1-2	-	CASSFLGQGNYGYTF	TGTGCCAGCAGTTTTTTGGGACAGGGGAACTATGGCTACACCTTC
-	12	TRBV23-1	TRBJ2-4	-	CALRREGAIQYF	TGCGCCCTCCGGAGGGAAGGGGCCATTCAGTACTTC
TRBD1	15	TRBV7-8	TRBJ2-7	-	CASRQGQIPTYEQYF	TGTGCCAGCAGACAGGGACAGATCCCCACCTACGAGCAGTACTTC
-	15	TRBV19	TRBJ1-5	once	CASSMGGVLGQPQHF	TGTGCCAGTAGTATGGGAGGGGTATTGGGTCAGCCCCAGCATTTT
-	15	TRBV19	TRBJ1-1	-	CASSIHRQAGSEAFF	TGTGCCAGTAGTATCCACAGACAGGCCGGTTCTGAAGCTTTCTTT